Here is one TCR beta chain with its context. Its antigen is as yet unknown. A read error may produce the germline difference seen at one junction end. The time point is: after dendritic cell vaccination, including at tumor progression/relapse. All glioblastoma patients lacked an isocitrate dehydrogenase mutation. Germline lookup yields CDR1 SSHAT and CDR2 FNYEAQ (reference sequence). The CDR3 consists of 14 residues. The data stem from a study of glioma-infiltrating T cells after dendritic cell vaccination. The study, taken as a whole, reports: Patients with more pretreatment TILs had longer time to progression and survival.

The method was immunoSEQ multiplex PCR; TCRdb's version includes in-frame clones alone and lacks a portion of them. The sample lists tens of thousands of clones; 80% to 85% were seen once. This clonotype originated in a human donor with glioblastoma. The source was blood, collected after dendritic cell vaccination. The chain links TRBV7-7 to TRBJ2-1, with D tentatively TRBD1 (5 bases). The DNA of the CDR3 is TGTGCTAGCAGCTTAGCTCTGGACAAGCATGAGCAGTTCTTC. It specifies CASSLALDKHEQFF.